Below are 31 T cell receptor beta chains sequenced from a single sample in a study of glioma-infiltrating T cells. TCR alpha and beta CDR3 regions were amplified from RNA using iRepertoire nested multiplex PCR. TCRdb reprocessed the multiplex PCR reads via MiXCR and lists one record per CDR3 protein. The sample has about 3,400 distinct CDR3 sequences; roughly a sixth are singletons. Sequencing was done on a sample of glioma tissue, nonneoplastic brain tissue, or PBMCs (not recorded which). All receptors derive from a human donor with low-grade glioma or glioblastoma, undergoing nonglioma brain surgery, or in good health (not recorded which).

Judged by abundance, this clonotype is medium-sized. The chain employs TRBV4-1 and TRBJ2-1, with a possible D match to TRBD1 (5 bases). Germline lookup yields CDR1 MGHRA and CDR2 YSYEKL. The CDR3 consists of 13 residues. V lost 0 bases, J lost 7 bases, and 7 bases lay in between. The CDR3 DNA sequence: TGCGCCAGCAGCCAAGACAGGGTTAATGAGCAGTTCTTC. Encoded protein: CASSQDRVNEQFF.

This clonotype was counted many times. The rearrangement links TRBV5-1 to TRBJ1-5; D is possibly TRBD1 (6 bases). V was clipped by 7 bases and J by 0 bases, with 11 bases between them. The CDR3 length is 14 residues. Per the germline V gene, CDR1 is SGHRS and CDR2 is YFSETQ. The CDR3 loop is CASALRGSNQPQHF. CDR3 in DNA: TGCGCCAGCGCTCTCAGGGGTAGCAATCAGCCCCAGCATTTT.

By share, this clonotype counts as medium-sized (0.01 to 0.1%). V is TRBV6-1 and J is TRBJ2-7, with D possibly being TRBD1 (5 bases). The CDR3 covers 12 residues. CDR1 is MNHNS, CDR2 SASEGT, per germline. The V gene lost 6 bases and the J gene lost 3 bases, with 9 bases spanning the gap. The CDR3 nucleotides read TGTGCCAGCAGCCCCAGGGTCTACGAGCAGTACGTC. Residues: CASSPRVYEQYV.

As to this clonotype: A read error may account for a junction end that differs from germline. The chain couples TRBV6-1 to TRBJ1-1; D call uncertain. The CDR3 loop spans 13 amino acids. CDR1 is MNHNS and CDR2 is SASEGT in the germline V gene. CDR3 DNA: TGCGCCAGCAGTCTACGTATGAACACTGAAGCTTTCTTT. Protein sequence: CASSLRMNTEAFF.

This clonotype was recorded many times. This chain uses TRBV29-1 with TRBJ1-4; D is uncertain. The CDR3 has 13 residues. Germline lookup yields CDR1 SQVTM and CDR2 ANQGSEA. V shed 7 bases and J shed 4 bases, with 13 bases lying between them. The CDR3 DNA follows: TGCAGCGCCGCATCGGGGAATAATGAAAAACTGTTTTTT. This gives the protein CSAASGNNEKLFF. Together with reference TRBV29-1 and TRBJ1-4, the CDR3 gives the full variable domain: SAVISQKPSRDICQRGTSLTIQCQVDSQVTMMFWYRQQPGQSLTLIATANQGSEATYESGFVIDKFPISRPNLTFSTLTVSNMSPEDSSIYLCSAASGNNEKLFFGSGTQLSVL.

This clonotype was seen ten or more times. A much larger clone differs from this one at a single base, so this may be a read error. The CDR3 here is CASSNQGSDTQYF. DNA for the CDR3: TGTGCCAGCAGTAACCAGGGGTCAGATACGCAGTATTTT. This rearrangement joins TRBV27 to TRBJ2-3; TRBD1 might be the D (6 bases). The CDR3 contains 13 residues. V was cut by 5 bases and J by 4 bases, with 10 bases left in between. Per germline, CDR1 MNHEY and CDR2 SMNVEV (reference sequence).

This clonotype was detected ten times or more. For the CDR3, the DNA is TGCGCCAGCAGCCCGGACAGGGTTGGTGAAGCTTTCTTT. Protein product: CASSPDRVGEAFF. The genes are TRBV5-1 and TRBJ1-1, with 8 bases lining up with TRBD1. This CDR3 is built from 13 residues. J lost 7 bases, V lost 4 bases, and 6 bases had no gene match. The V gene's germline CDR1 is SGHRS and CDR2 YFSETQ.

Ten or more counts support this clonotype. The CDR3 sequence: CATGETSGGATYNEQFF. CDR3 bases: TGTGCCACCGGGGAGACTAGCGGGGGGGCAACTTACAATGAGCAGTTCTTC. This chain links TRBV2 with TRBJ2-1, with 14 bases matching TRBD2. Germline trimming cut 10 bases from V and 4 bases from J; bases unmatched to any gene: 12. The germline V gene encodes CDR1 SNHLY and CDR2 FYNNEI. This CDR3 has 17 residues.

This chain joins TRBV27 and TRBJ2-7; a possible D gene is TRBD2 (6 bases). The germline CDR1 and CDR2 sequences are MNHEY and SMNVEV (reference sequence). Trimming pared 5 bases from V and 6 bases from J, leaving 14 bases between. This CDR3 contains 13 residues. Here the CDR3 DNA reads TGTGCCAGCAGTGCGACAGTGGAGGGCGAGCAGTACGTC. Encoded protein: CASSATVEGEQYV.

The genes are TRBV3-1 and TRBJ2-3; TRBD2 aligns across 9 bases. Losses at the gene ends were 6 bases for V and 2 bases for J; bases not matched to a gene: 12. The germline V gene encodes CDR1 LGHDT and CDR2 YNNKEL (reference sequence). The CDR3 has 17 amino acids. CDR3 residues: CASRQLAGGLATDTQYF. DNA for the CDR3: TGTGCCAGCAGGCAGCTGGCGGGGGGGCTGGCCACAGATACGCAGTATTTT.

This clonotype was observed a handful of times. A much more abundant neighbour one base away suggests this may be a read error. The chain is built from TRBV7-6 and TRBJ1-1; D might be TRBD1 (5 bases). CDR1 and CDR2 from the germline V gene are SGHVS and FNYEAQ. The CDR3 contains 12 residues. Trimming left V 10 bases short and J 2 bases short, with 11 bases between. The CDR3 loop is CAIGAENTEAFF. In DNA, the CDR3 is TGTGCCATCGGGGCAGAAAACACTGAAGCTTTCTTT.

As for this clonotype: A much larger clone lies a single base off, so this may be a read error. The V and J genes are TRBV18 and TRBJ2-3, with D maybe TRBD2 (5 bases). Deletions cut 2 bases from V and 3 bases from J, with 12 bases between. The CDR3 loop spans 15 amino acids. The germline gives CDR1 KGHSH, CDR2 LQKENI. Here the CDR3 reads CASSPGKGGTDTQYF. The CDR3 coding sequence is TGTGCCAGCTCACCAGGGAAGGGCGGGACAGATACGCAGTATTTT. Variable domain in full (rest from reference TRBV18 and TRBJ2-3): NAGVMQNPRHLVRRRGQEARLRCSPMKGHSHVYWYRQLPEEGLKFMVYLQKENIIDESGMPKERFSAEFPKEGPSILRIQQVVRGDSAAYFCASSPGKGGTDTQYFGPGTRLTVL.

This clonotype came up once. Possible read error: a much larger clone is one base away. V and J are TRBV7-2 and TRBJ1-2; D gene ambiguous. Germline-derived CDR1 and CDR2 are SGHTA and FQGNSA. Between the trimmed V and J ends, which lost 5 bases and 10 bases, there was a span of 14 bases. There are 12 residues in the CDR3. The CDR3 sequence is CASSAAANVYTF. The CDR3 DNA follows: TGTGCCAGCAGCGCCGCGGCCAATGTCTACACCTTC.

The sample holds many counts of this clonotype. The CDR3 region has the DNA TGTGCCACCAGTGATTTGGGGACGGGAAGAAATGAGCAGTTCTTC. This translates into CATSDLGTGRNEQFF. The chain couples TRBV24-1 to TRBJ2-1; D could derive from TRBD1 or TRBD2 (5 bases each). V lost 0 bases and J 7 bases, leaving 12 bases between the germline ends. CDR3 length equals 15 residues. Germline V gene data show CDR1 as KGHDR and CDR2 as SFDVKD.

The table lists this clonotype with many counts. The J gene is TRBJ1-2, the V gene TRBV5-4; no definite D call. The CDR3 sequence is 13 residues long. Germline CDR1 is SGHNT and CDR2 is YYREEE (reference sequence). The ends were cut back, 0 bases at V and 1 base at J, with 4 bases in the middle. The CDR3 reads CASSLEGNYGYTF. The CDR3 bases are TGTGCCAGCAGCTTGGAGGGTAACTATGGCTACACCTTC.

This clonotype was recorded many times. This sequence joins TRBV2 and TRBJ1-5; D call uncertain. The V end lost 2 bases, the J end lost 4 bases, and 18 bases lay between the germline ends. The CDR3 is made up of 17 amino acids. Looked up from germline, CDR1 is SNHLY and CDR2 is FYNNEI. This CDR3 reads CASSEHVGGRLNQPQHF. The CDR3 bases are TGTGCCAGCAGTGAACATGTGGGTGGCAGATTAAATCAGCCCCAGCATTTT.

The table lists this clonotype with many counts. The junction shows a germline mismatch at one end, possibly a read error. In DNA form, the CDR3 reads TGTGCCAGCAGCCAAGATAATCGACAAGTTAGCTTT. Translated: CASSQDNRQVSF. The V gene is TRBV14, the J gene TRBJ1-1; D is undetermined. This CDR3 is 12 amino acids long. CDR1 and CDR2 (germline): SGHDN, FVKESK. Full variable domain (missing parts from reference TRBV14 and TRBJ1-1): EAGVTQFPSHSVIEKGQTVTLRCDPISGHDNLYWYRRVMGKEIKFLLHFVKESKQDESGMPNNRFLAERTGGTYSTLKVQPAELEDSGVYFCASSQDNRQVSFGQGTRLTVV.

This clonotype showed up many times. J is TRBJ2-1 and V is TRBV2, with D maybe TRBD2 (6 bases). The ends were cut back, 1 base at V and 5 bases at J, with 12 bases in the middle. The CDR3 sequence is 15 residues long. Germline assignment: CDR1 SNHLY and CDR2 FYNNEI. CDR3 in amino acids: CASSEGEAPNNEQFF. The CDR3 bases are TGTGCCAGCAGTGAAGGGGAGGCCCCTAACAATGAGCAGTTCTTC.

The rearrangement joins TRBV7-9 to TRBJ1-5; possible D gene TRBD1, 6 bases. V dropped 0 bases and J dropped 3 bases, with 9 bases sitting between them. Per germline, CDR1 SEHNR and CDR2 FQNEAQ (reference sequence). The CDR3 sequence is 15 residues long. The CDR3 reads CASSLAQGPNQPQHF. CDR3 in DNA: TGTGCCAGCAGCTTAGCGCAGGGGCCCAATCAGCCCCAGCATTTT.

On this clonotype itself: The germline gene is not matched at one end of the junction; a read error may be the cause. The chain recombines TRBV5-1 with TRBJ2-2, with D possibly TRBD2 on 6 matching bases. Per germline, CDR1 SGHRS and CDR2 YFSETQ. The CDR3 loop spans 17 amino acids. CDR3 sequence reads: CASSLSGGSSSTVELFF. The CDR3 DNA reads TGCGCCAGCAGCTTGTCCGGGGGAAGCTCCTCTACCGTGGAGCTGTTTTTT.

This clonotype was seen repeatedly, ten times or more. The rearrangement links TRBV24-1 to TRBJ1-2, with TRBD1 identical over 8 bases. CDR3 length equals 15 residues. V was pared by 2 bases and J by 11 bases, with 12 bases of the junction left unmatched. CDR1 is KGHDR and CDR2 is SFDVKD in the germline V gene. The CDR3 region has the DNA TGTGCCACCAGTGATTCGGACAGGGAAGAAATTTCGTACACCTTC. Translation: CATSDSDREEISYTF.

Regarding this clonotype: A read error is possible here, since a much larger clone lies one base away. The V and J genes are TRBV19 and TRBJ1-2, with D hard to call. This CDR3 is built from 14 residues. The germline V gene encodes CDR1 LNHDA and CDR2 SQIVND (reference sequence). In DNA form, the CDR3 reads TGTGCCCGTAGTTCGTGGCAAAGCGACTATGGCTACACCTTC. Translated: CARSSWQSDYGYTF.

The sample holds many counts of this clonotype. The chain employs TRBV14 and TRBJ2-1, with 8 bases identical to TRBD2. In germline, CDR1 is SGHDN, CDR2 FVKESK. This CDR3 has 15 amino acids. Trimming at V came to 3 bases and at J to 8 bases, leaving 9 bases not matched to a gene. The CDR3 region is CASSQLGAGGDEQFF. The CDR3 DNA follows: TGTGCCAGCAGCCAGCTCGGGGCGGGGGGCGATGAGCAGTTCTTC. Using reference TRBV14 and TRBJ2-1 for the parts outside the CDR3, the full variable domain is EAGVTQFPSHSVIEKGQTVTLRCDPISGHDNLYWYRRVMGKEIKFLLHFVKESKQDESGMPNNRFLAERTGGTYSTLKVQPAELEDSGVYFCASSQLGAGGDEQFFGPGTRLTVL.

This clonotype has just one count. This sequence may be a read error, since a much larger clone differs from it by one base. J is TRBJ2-4 and V is TRBV29-1; D gene uncertain. Looked up from germline, CDR1 is SQVTM and CDR2 is ANQGSEA. There are 14 residues in the CDR3. V was trimmed by 3 bases and J by 0 bases, leaving 9 bases between them. Here the CDR3 reads CSVERGLAKNIQYF. CDR3 nucleotides: TGCAGCGTTGAGCGTGGATTAGCCAAAAACATTCAGTACTTC. Variable domain in full (rest from reference TRBV29-1 and TRBJ2-4): SAVISQKPSRDICQRGTSLTIQCQVDSQVTMMFWYRQQPGQSLTLIATANQGSEATYESGFVIDKFPISRPNLTFSTLTVSNMSPEDSSIYLCSVERGLAKNIQYFGAGTRLSVL.

This clonotype was seen ten or more times. The V and J genes are TRBV11-3 and TRBJ1-2, with 7 positions matching TRBD1. The ends lost 2 bases at V and 5 bases at J; junction bases unmatched: 5. The CDR3 totals 14 residues. Germline V gene data show CDR1 as SGHNT and CDR2 as YENEEA. The CDR3: CASSLSRQGYGYTF. CDR3 in DNA: TGTGCCAGCAGCTTAAGCCGACAGGGTTATGGCTACACCTTC.

The chain employs TRBV14 and TRBJ1-4; D is unclear. This CDR3 has 15 residues. V was clipped by 4 bases and J by 8 bases, with 17 bases between them. Germline V gene sequence: CDR1 SGHDN, CDR2 FVKESK. The DNA of the CDR3 is TGTGCCAGCAGCCCCCCGTCCAGGTTCAAGGAAAAACTGTTTTTT. It is translated as CASSPPSRFKEKLFF.

This clonotype was recorded many times. This chain joins TRBV3-1 and TRBJ2-3; 11 positions match TRBD2. V was pared by 4 bases and J by 3 bases, with 18 bases of the junction left unmatched. This CDR3 comprises 20 residues. Germline values: CDR1 LGHDT, CDR2 YNNKEL (reference sequence). The CDR3 region has the DNA TGTGCCAGCAGCCTCCCAGGGGTTGTACTAGCGGGGGTGTATACAGATACGCAGTATTTT. Protein product: CASSLPGVVLAGVYTDTQYF.

Comments on this clonotype: A much more abundant neighbour one base away suggests this may be a read error. The chain links TRBV3-1 to TRBJ1-2; tentative D call: TRBD1 (6 bases). CDR3 size: 12 residues. Trimming cost V 5 bases and J 8 bases, with 12 bases left between them. CDR1 and CDR2 from the germline V gene are LGHDT and YNNKEL (reference sequence). CDR3: CASSWGRGGYTF. The CDR3 bases are TGTGCCAGCAGCTGGGGCAGGGGAGGCTACACCTTC.

This clonotype is labeled medium-sized. The V gene is TRBV20-1, the J gene TRBJ2-7; 7 bases match TRBD2. CDR1 and CDR2 (germline): DFQATT, SNEGSKA (reference sequence). The CDR3 has 15 residues. Trimming at V came to 1 base and at J to 2 bases, leaving 8 bases not matched to a gene. CDR3 residues: CSARGFSGYTYEQYV. DNA for the CDR3: TGCAGTGCTAGAGGCTTTAGCGGGTACACCTACGAGCAGTACGTC.

On this clonotype: A read error is possible here, since a much larger clone lies one base away. The chain has TRBV4-1 and TRBJ2-3; D is undetermined. The J call may be incorrect, as the DNA end agrees better with TRBJ1-5. The CDR3 loop spans 18 amino acids. The germline CDR1 and CDR2 sequences are MGHRA and YSYEKL. The CDR3 region has the DNA TGCGCCAGCAGCCAAGCTAAGTGGATCTTAAGAAGCACAGATACGCAGCATTTT. Translating it yields CASSQAKWILRSTDTQHF.

This clonotype was counted many times. The V gene is TRBV7-9, the J gene TRBJ2-4; possibly TRBD1 for D (7 bases). Germline CDR1 and CDR2: SEHNR and FQNEAQ (reference sequence). CDR3 length: 20 residues. V was cut by 5 bases and J by 0 bases, with 26 bases left in between. In nucleotides, the CDR3 is TGTGCCAGCAGCGCACACGCGGGGACAGCCACACCCCTAGCCAAAAACATTCAGTACTTC. It specifies CASSAHAGTATPLAKNIQYF.